This TCR beta chain was sequenced during a study of CD4 and CD8 cells across lung adenocarcinoma regions. Germline V lookup: CDR1 MNHNS, CDR2 SASEGT. The CDR3 totals 10 residues, both ends included. Note on this clonotype: The CDR3 carries no conserved terminal phenylalanine or tryptophan, so it likely arises from a read error. Because the CDR3's place on the DNA is in doubt, the DNA is left out and the CDR3 is given as listed by TCRdb.

The patients had localized lung adenocarcinoma, a non-small cell subtype. TCRdb redid the calling of the PCR reads with MiXCR, one entry per CDR3 protein. The profile shows 18,000 or so distinct CDR3 sequences, 45% to 60% of them singletons. The sequencing input was CD8+ T cells from the center of a lung tumor. The rearrangement joins TRBV6-1 to TRBJ2-5; the table gives TRBD2 as D, unverified against the DNA. This receptor was obtained from a female donor with lung adenocarcinoma. The CD4 and CD8 labels of this study may be unreliable. The CDR3: CASRGPSGHL.